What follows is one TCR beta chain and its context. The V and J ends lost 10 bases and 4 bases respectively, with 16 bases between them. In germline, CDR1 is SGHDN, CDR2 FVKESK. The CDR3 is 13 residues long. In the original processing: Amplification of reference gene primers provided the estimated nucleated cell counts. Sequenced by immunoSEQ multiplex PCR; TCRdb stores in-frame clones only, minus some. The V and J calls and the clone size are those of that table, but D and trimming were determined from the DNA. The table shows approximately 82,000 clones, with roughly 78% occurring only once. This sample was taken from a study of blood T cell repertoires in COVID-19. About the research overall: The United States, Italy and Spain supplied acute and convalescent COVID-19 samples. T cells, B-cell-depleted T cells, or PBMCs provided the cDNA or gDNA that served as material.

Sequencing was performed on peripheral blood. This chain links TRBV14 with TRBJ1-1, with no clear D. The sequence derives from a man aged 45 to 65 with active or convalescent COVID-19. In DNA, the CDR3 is TGTGCCACCGCAATTGGAGTAGGCACTGAAGCTTTCTTT. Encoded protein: CATAIGVGTEAFF.